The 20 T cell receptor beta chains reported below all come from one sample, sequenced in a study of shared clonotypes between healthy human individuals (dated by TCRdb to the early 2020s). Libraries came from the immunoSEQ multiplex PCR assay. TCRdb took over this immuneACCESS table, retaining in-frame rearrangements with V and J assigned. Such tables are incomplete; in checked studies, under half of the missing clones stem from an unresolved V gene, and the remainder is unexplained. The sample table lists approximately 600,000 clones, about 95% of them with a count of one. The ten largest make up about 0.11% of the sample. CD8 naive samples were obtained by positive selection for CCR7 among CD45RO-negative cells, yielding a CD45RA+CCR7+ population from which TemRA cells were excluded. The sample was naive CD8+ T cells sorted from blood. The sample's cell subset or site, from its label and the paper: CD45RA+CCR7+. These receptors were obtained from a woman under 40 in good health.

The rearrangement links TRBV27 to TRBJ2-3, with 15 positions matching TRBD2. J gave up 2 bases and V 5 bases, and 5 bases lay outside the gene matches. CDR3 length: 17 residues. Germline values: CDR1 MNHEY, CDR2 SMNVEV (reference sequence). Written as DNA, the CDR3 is TGTGCCAGCAGTCCCGGACTAGCGGGAGGGGTCACAGATACGCAGTATTTT. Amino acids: CASSPGLAGGVTDTQYF.

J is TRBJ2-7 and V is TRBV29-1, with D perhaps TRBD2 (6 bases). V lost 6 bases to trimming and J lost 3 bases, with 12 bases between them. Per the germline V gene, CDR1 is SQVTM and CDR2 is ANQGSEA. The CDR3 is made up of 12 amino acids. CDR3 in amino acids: CSVGGNNYEQYF. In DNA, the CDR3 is TGCAGCGTGGGGGGTAACAACTACGAGCAGTACTTC.

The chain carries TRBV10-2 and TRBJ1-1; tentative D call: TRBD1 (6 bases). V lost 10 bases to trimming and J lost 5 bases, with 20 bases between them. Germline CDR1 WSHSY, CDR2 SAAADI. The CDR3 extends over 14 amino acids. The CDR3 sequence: CATGNRVIETEAFF. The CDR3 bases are TGCGCCACAGGGAACAGGGTTATCGAAACTGAAGCTTTCTTT.

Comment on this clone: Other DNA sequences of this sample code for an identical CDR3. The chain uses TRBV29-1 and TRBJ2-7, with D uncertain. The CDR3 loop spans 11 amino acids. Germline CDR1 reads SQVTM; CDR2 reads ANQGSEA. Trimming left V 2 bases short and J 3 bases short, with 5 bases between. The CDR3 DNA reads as TGCAGCGTTGAAAAGGGCTACGAGCAGTACTTC. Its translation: CSVEKGYEQYF.

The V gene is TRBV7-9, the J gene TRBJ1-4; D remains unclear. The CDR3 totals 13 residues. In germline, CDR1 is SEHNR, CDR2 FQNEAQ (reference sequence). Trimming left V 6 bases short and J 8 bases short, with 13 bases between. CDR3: CASSPALREKLFF. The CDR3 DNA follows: TGTGCCAGCAGTCCAGCCCTTAGAGAAAAACTGTTTTTT.

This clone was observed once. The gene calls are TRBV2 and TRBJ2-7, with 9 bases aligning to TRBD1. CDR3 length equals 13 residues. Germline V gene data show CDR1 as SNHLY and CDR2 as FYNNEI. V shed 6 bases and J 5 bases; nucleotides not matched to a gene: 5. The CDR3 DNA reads TGTGCCAGCAGCCCGGGACAGGGAAACGAGCAGTACTTC. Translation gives CASSPGQGNEQYF.

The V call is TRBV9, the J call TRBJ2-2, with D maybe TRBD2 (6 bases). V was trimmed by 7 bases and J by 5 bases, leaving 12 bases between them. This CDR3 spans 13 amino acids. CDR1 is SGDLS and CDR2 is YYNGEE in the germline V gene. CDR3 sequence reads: CASLGRGTGELFF. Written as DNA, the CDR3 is TGTGCCAGCCTCGGGAGAGGGACCGGGGAGCTGTTTTTT. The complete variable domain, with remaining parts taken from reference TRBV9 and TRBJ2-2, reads DSGVTQTPKHLITATGQRVTLRCSPRSGDLSVYWYQQSLDQGLQFLIQYYNGEERAKGNILERFSAQQFPDLHSELNLSSLELGDSALYFCASLGRGTGELFFGEGSRLTVL.

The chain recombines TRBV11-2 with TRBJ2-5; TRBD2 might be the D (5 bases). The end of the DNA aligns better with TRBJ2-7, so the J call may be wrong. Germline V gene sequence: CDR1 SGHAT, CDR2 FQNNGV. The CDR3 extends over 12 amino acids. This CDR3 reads CASSPTGNEQYF. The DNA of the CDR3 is TGTGCCAGCAGCCCCACGGGGAACGAGCAGTACTTC.

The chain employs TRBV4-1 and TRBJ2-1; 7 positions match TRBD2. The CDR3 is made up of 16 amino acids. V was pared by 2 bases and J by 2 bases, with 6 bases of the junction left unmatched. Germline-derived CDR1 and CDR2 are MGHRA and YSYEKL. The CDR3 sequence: CASSQNSGLPYNEQFF. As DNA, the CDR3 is TGCGCCAGCAGCCAAAATAGCGGGTTGCCCTACAATGAGCAGTTCTTC.

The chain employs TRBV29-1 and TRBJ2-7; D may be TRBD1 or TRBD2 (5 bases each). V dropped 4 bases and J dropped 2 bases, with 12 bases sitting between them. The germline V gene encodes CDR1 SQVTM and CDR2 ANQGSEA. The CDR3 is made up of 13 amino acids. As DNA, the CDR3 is TGCAGCGTTGTGGGGACCAGCCCCTACGAGCAGTACTTC. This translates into CSVVGTSPYEQYF.

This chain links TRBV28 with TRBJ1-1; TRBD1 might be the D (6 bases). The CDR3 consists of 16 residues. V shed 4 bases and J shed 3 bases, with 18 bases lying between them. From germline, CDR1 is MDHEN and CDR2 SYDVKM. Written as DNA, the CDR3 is TGTGCCAGCAGTTCAACGGTGGGGGCTCGGTACACTGAAGCTTTCTTT. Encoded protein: CASSSTVGARYTEAFF.

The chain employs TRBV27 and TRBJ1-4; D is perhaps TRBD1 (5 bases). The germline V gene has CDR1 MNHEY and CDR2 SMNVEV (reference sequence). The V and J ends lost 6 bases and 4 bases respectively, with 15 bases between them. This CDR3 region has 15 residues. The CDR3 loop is CASRPQGDGNEKLFF. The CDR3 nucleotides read TGTGCCAGCAGACCCCAGGGAGATGGTAATGAAAAACTGTTTTTT.

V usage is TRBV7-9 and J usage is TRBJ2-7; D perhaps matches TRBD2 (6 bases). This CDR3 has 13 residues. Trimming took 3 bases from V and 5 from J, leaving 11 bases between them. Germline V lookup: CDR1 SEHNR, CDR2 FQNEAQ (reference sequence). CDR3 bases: TGTGCCAGCAGCTTTTCCGAGCGGGACGAGCAGTACTTC. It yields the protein CASSFSERDEQYF.

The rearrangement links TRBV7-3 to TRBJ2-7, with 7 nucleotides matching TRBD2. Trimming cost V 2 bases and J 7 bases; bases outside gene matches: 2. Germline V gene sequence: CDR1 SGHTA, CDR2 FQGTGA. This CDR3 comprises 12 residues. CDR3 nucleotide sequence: TGTGCCAGCAGCTTACCCGGGGGGGAGCAGTACTTC. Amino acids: CASSLPGGEQYF.

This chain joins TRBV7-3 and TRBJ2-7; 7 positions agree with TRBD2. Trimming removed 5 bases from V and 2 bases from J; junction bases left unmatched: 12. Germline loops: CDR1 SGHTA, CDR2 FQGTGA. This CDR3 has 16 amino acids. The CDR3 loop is CASSILQAGRAYEQYF. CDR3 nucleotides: TGTGCCAGCAGCATACTACAAGCGGGACGCGCCTACGAGCAGTACTTC.

CDR3 sequence: CASSPLGDRGLRGAYEQYF. Here the CDR3 DNA reads TGTGCCAGCTCACCCCTAGGGGACAGGGGGTTACGGGGCGCCTACGAGCAGTACTTC. The rearrangement joins TRBV18 to TRBJ2-7, with 11 bases aligning to TRBD1. CDR1 and CDR2 (germline): KGHSH, LQKENI. The CDR3 is 19 amino acids. V trimming: 3 bases; J trimming: 2 bases; junction bases outside the gene matches: 15.

The CDR3 here is CASENLSYEQYF. The CDR3 coding sequence is TGTGCCAGCGAAAACCTCTCCTACGAGCAGTACTTC. The genes are TRBV2 and TRBJ2-7; D is unresolved. V was cut by 8 bases and J by 0 bases, with 8 bases left in between. The germline gives CDR1 SNHLY, CDR2 FYNNEI. The length of the CDR3 is 12 residues.

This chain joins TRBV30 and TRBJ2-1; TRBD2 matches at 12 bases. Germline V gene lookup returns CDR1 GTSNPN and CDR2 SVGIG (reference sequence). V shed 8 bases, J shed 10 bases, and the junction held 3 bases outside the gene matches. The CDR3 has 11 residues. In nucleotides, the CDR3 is TGTGCCGGGACTAGCGGGCGGGAGCAGTTCTTC. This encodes CAGTSGREQFF. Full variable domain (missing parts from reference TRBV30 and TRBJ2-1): SQTIHQWPATLVQPVGSPLSLECTVEGTSNPNLYWYRQAAGRGLQLLFYSVGIGQISSEVPQNLSASRPQDRQFILSSKKLLLSDSGFYLCAGTSGREQFFGPGTRLTVL.

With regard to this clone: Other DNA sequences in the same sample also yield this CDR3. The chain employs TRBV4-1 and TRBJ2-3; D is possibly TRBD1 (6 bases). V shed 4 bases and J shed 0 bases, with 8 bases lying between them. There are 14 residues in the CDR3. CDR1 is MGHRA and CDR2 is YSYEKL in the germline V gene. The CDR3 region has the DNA TGCGCCAGCAGCCCGGACAGCAGCACAGATACGCAGTATTTT. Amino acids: CASSPDSSTDTQYF.

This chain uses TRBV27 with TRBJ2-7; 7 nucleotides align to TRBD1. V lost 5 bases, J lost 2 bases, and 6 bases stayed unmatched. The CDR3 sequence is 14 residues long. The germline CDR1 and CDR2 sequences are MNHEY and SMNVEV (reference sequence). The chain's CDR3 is CASSLRTGPYEQYF. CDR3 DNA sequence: TGTGCCAGCAGTCTCAGGACAGGTCCCTACGAGCAGTACTTC.